The 26 T cell receptor beta chains below all came from one sample that was sequenced in a study of T cell responses to AZD1222 COVID-19 vaccine. Repertoires were generated with immunoSEQ multiplex PCR, while TCRdb's copy carries only in-frame clones and drops some. The profile shows 150,000 or so clones, around 92% of them singletons. Sequences were derived from peripheral blood, sampled on day 0 of AZD1222 vaccination. Source of these receptors: an adult in good health.

The chain couples TRBV9 to TRBJ1-1, with a possible D match to TRBD1 (5 bases). V was clipped by 4 bases and J by 1 base, with 11 bases between them. CDR1 is SGDLS, CDR2 YYNGEE, per germline. The CDR3 is made up of 14 amino acids. CDR3 residues: CASSSRGGNTEAFF. The CDR3 nucleotides are TGTGCCAGCAGCTCCCGGGGCGGGAACACTGAAGCTTTCTTT.

With regard to this clone: At the DNA level, this CDR3 is encoded by other sequences in the same sample as well. The chain is built from TRBV19 and TRBJ1-4; D unresolved. V was trimmed by 3 bases and J by 8 bases, leaving 4 bases between them. The CDR3 loop spans 11 amino acids. Germline lookup yields CDR1 LNHDA and CDR2 SQIVND (reference sequence). The CDR3 protein is CASSIAEKLFF. CDR3 DNA: TGTGCCAGTAGTATCGCAGAAAAACTGTTTTTT.

This chain uses TRBV13 with TRBJ2-1; tentative D call: TRBD1 (6 bases). Germline V CDR1 and CDR2: PRHDT, FYEKMQ (reference sequence). This CDR3 contains 14 residues. The V end was cut by 2 bases, the J end by 3 bases, with 8 bases between. The CDR3 protein is CASSLTGNYNEQFF. The CDR3 nucleotides read TGTGCCAGCAGCTTAACAGGGAACTACAATGAGCAGTTCTTC.

The rearrangement uses TRBV5-1 and TRBJ2-7, with D unclear. Between the trimmed V and J ends, which lost 5 bases and 1 base, there was a span of 10 bases. The CDR3 covers 13 residues. The germline V gene encodes CDR1 SGHRS and CDR2 YFSETQ. The CDR3: CASSPDISYEQYF. Here the CDR3 DNA reads TGCGCCAGCAGTCCCGATATTTCCTACGAGCAGTACTTC.

The chain carries TRBV3-1 (or the pseudogene TRBV3-2) and TRBJ1-2; tentative D call: TRBD1 (5 bases). Germline V gene data show CDR1 as LGHDT and CDR2 as YNNKEL (reference sequence). This CDR3 spans 15 amino acids. The V end was cut by 0 bases, the J end by 0 bases, with 8 bases between. Here the CDR3 reads CASSQEGGANYGYTF. The CDR3 DNA sequence: TGTGCCAGCAGCCAAGAGGGGGGGGCTAACTATGGCTACACCTTC.

This clone has a single count. V gene TRBV11-2 combines with J gene TRBJ2-7; D is perhaps TRBD1 or TRBD2 (5 bases each). Trimming cost V 4 bases and J 3 bases, with 13 bases left between them. CDR3 size: 14 residues. Per the germline V gene, CDR1 is SGHAT and CDR2 is FQNNGV. In nucleotides, the CDR3 is TGTGCCAGCAGCTCCATGGGGACCGGCTACGAGCAGTACTTC. It encodes CASSSMGTGYEQYF.

V and J are TRBV5-6 and TRBJ1-2; D perhaps matches TRBD1 (6 bases). Trimming pared 0 bases from V and 4 bases from J, leaving 10 bases between. Germline CDR1 reads SGHDT; CDR2 reads YYEEEE. The CDR3 is made up of 14 amino acids. For the CDR3, the DNA is TGTGCCAGCAGCTTGGGACAGGAGCTCTATGGCTACACCTTC. Protein product: CASSLGQELYGYTF.

CDR3 amino acids: CATSRDLGYEQYF. In DNA form, the CDR3 reads TGTGCCACCAGCAGAGATCTAGGCTACGAGCAGTACTTC. The chain combines TRBV15 with TRBJ2-7; the D is unclear. The V end was cut by 0 bases, the J end by 3 bases, with 6 bases between. This CDR3 spans 13 amino acids. Germline V gene lookup returns CDR1 LNHNV and CDR2 YYDKDF (reference sequence).

This chain links TRBV12-3 or TRBV12-4 with TRBJ2-3; D remains unclear. The CDR3 extends over 12 amino acids. V was pared by 8 bases and J by 1 base, with 7 bases between. The CDR3 is CASGPRTDTQYF. As DNA, the CDR3 is TGTGCCAGCGGCCCCCGCACAGATACGCAGTATTTT.

The CDR3 is CASSLMTGGQAFF. In DNA form, the CDR3 reads TGTGCCAGCAGCCTGATGACCGGGGGTCAAGCTTTCTTT. V and J are TRBV11-2 and TRBJ1-1; TRBD1 might be the D (5 bases). The V gene's germline CDR1 is SGHAT and CDR2 FQNNGV. Trimming took 5 bases from V and 9 from J, leaving 16 bases between them. This CDR3 has 13 residues.

The chain links TRBV6-2 or TRBV6-3 to TRBJ2-7; D gene unclear. This CDR3 contains 16 residues. The V end was cut by 2 bases, the J end by 1 base, with 15 bases between. Germline V CDR1 and CDR2: MNHEY, SVGEGT. For the CDR3, the DNA is TGTGCCAGCAGTTACGTGGGCAGGCGCCCATCCTACGAGCAGTACTTC. Its translation: CASSYVGRRPSYEQYF.

The V gene is TRBV7-3, the J gene TRBJ2-2; D is possibly TRBD1 (7 bases). Trimming stripped 2 bases from V and 4 bases from J, with 11 bases between. Looked up from germline, CDR1 is SGHTA and CDR2 is FQGTGA. The CDR3 has 15 residues. This chain's CDR3 is CASSLGQGGTGELFF. CDR3 DNA sequence: TGTGCCAGCAGCTTAGGTCAGGGGGGCACCGGGGAGCTGTTTTTT.

This chain uses TRBV5-4 with TRBJ2-5, with 13 nucleotides matching TRBD2. Per the germline V gene, CDR1 is SGHNT and CDR2 is YYREEE (reference sequence). This CDR3 contains 18 residues. V shed 5 bases, J shed 2 bases, and the junction held 12 bases outside the gene matches. The CDR3 loop reads CASSPRLAGGFLQETQYF. The CDR3 DNA is TGTGCCAGCAGTCCCAGACTAGCGGGGGGATTCTTACAAGAGACCCAGTACTTC.

J is TRBJ1-1 and V is TRBV10-3; D not resolved. Germline assignment: CDR1 ENHRY and CDR2 SYGVKD. The CDR3 runs to 12 residues. With 10 bases removed from V and 3 bases from J, the gap between germline ends came to 12 bases. CDR3 nucleotides: TGTGCCACCCTGGAGAGGGACACTGAAGCTTTCTTT. Residues: CATLERDTEAFF.

The chain combines TRBV5-1 with TRBJ2-3; D possibly corresponds to TRBD2 (6 bases). CDR1 and CDR2 (germline): SGHRS, YFSETQ. Deletions cut 7 bases from V and 4 bases from J, with 16 bases between. The CDR3 totals 14 residues. The CDR3 DNA reads as TGCGCCAGCTCCCCTGGCGGGAAAGCAGATACGCAGTATTTT. Its protein is CASSPGGKADTQYF.

For the CDR3, the DNA is TGTGCCAGCAGCGAAACCGGGACCACGAACACCGGGGAGCTGTTTTTT. Translation: CASSETGTTNTGELFF. V gene TRBV27 combines with J gene TRBJ2-2; D tentatively reads TRBD1 or TRBD2 (5 bases each). Germline loops: CDR1 MNHEY, CDR2 SMNVEV (reference sequence). This CDR3 region has 16 residues. V lost 6 bases and J 0 bases, leaving 14 bases between the germline ends.

The chain is built from TRBV18 and TRBJ1-1; D is perhaps TRBD1 (6 bases). CDR1 is KGHSH and CDR2 is LQKENI in the germline V gene. This CDR3 comprises 18 residues. The germline V and J ends were trimmed by 2 bases and 3 bases, with 22 bases remaining between them. The CDR3 coding sequence is TGTGCCAGCTCACCAGGAACTTCCGCGGGGGGCCGTGACACTGAAGCTTTCTTT. It is translated as CASSPGTSAGGRDTEAFF. The full variable domain, with the rest looked up from reference TRBV18 and TRBJ1-1, is NAGVMQNPRHLVRRRGQEARLRCSPMKGHSHVYWYRQLPEEGLKFMVYLQKENIIDESGMPKERFSAEFPKEGPSILRIQQVVRGDSAAYFCASSPGTSAGGRDTEAFFGQGTRLTVV.

The rearrangement links TRBV6-5 to TRBJ2-1, with 8 bases matching TRBD1. The V and J ends lost 0 bases and 4 bases, in that order; junction bases with no gene match: 2. CDR1 is MNHEY, CDR2 SVGAGI, per germline. The CDR3 totals 15 residues. CDR3 nucleotides: TGTGCCAGCAGTTACTCACAGGGGGTGTACAATGAGCAGTTCTTC. This gives the protein CASSYSQGVYNEQFF.

As for this clone: This CDR3 fails to terminate in the conserved phenylalanine or tryptophan, so it likely reflects a read error. The limits of the CDR3 on the DNA are not certain, so only TCRdb's listed CDR3 is given. The V and J genes are TRBV19 and TRBJ1-3. The CDR3 is 14 residues long, ends included. CDR1 is LNHDA, CDR2 SQIVND, per germline (reference sequence). The CDR3 is CASSIRGMPRADSV.

J is TRBJ2-7 and V is TRBV10-1; D is undetermined. Trimming took off 1 base at V and 3 bases at J, with 7 bases between the two ends. CDR1 and CDR2 from the germline V gene are WNHNN and SYGVQD (reference sequence). The CDR3 is made up of 13 amino acids. The CDR3 protein is CASSEFTHYEQYF. CDR3 sequence (DNA): TGCGCCAGCAGTGAGTTTACCCACTACGAGCAGTACTTC.

This clone was counted between two and nine times. This chain links TRBV6-5 with TRBJ1-2; TRBD1 agrees at 7 bases. Germline values: CDR1 MNHEY, CDR2 SVGAGI. V trimming: 5 bases; J trimming: 5 bases; junction bases outside the gene matches: 5. The CDR3 contains 13 residues. Here the CDR3 reads CASSLDRVYGYTF. In nucleotides, the CDR3 is TGTGCCAGCAGTCTAGACAGGGTTTATGGCTACACCTTC.

This clone has a single count. The genes are TRBV3-1 (or the pseudogene TRBV3-2) and TRBJ2-1; 7 nucleotides align to TRBD2. This CDR3 has 15 amino acids. V shed 6 bases and J 10 bases; nucleotides not matched to a gene: 15. CDR1 and CDR2 (germline): LGHDT, YNNKEL (reference sequence). CDR3 residues: CASRLSGAAGGEQFF. In nucleotides, the CDR3 is TGTGCCAGCAGGTTAAGCGGGGCTGCTGGGGGGGAGCAGTTCTTC.

V and J are TRBV6-2 or TRBV6-3 and TRBJ2-1, with 8 bases fitting TRBD2. The J segment lost 7 bases and the V segment lost 2 bases, leaving 7 bases of the junction unmatched. The V gene's germline CDR1 is MNHEY and CDR2 SVGEGT. This CDR3 contains 15 residues. The CDR3 loop reads CASSYARGGLNEQFF. CDR3 in DNA: TGTGCCAGCAGTTACGCCCGGGGGGGCCTGAATGAGCAGTTCTTC.

This chain uses TRBV15 with TRBJ1-1; no clear D gene. Germline V gives CDR1 LNHNV, CDR2 YYDKDF (reference sequence). The CDR3 has 12 amino acids. Trimming removed 3 bases from V and 4 bases from J, with 6 bases in between. CDR3 in DNA: TGTGCCACCAGCAGGATAGGCACTGAAGCTTTCTTT. This translates into CATSRIGTEAFF.

This clone was observed once. The chain has TRBV5-1 and TRBJ1-5; unclear D gene. Germline assignment: CDR1 SGHRS and CDR2 YFSETQ. This CDR3 comprises 17 residues. Between the trimmed V and J ends, which lost 0 bases and 8 bases, there was a span of 21 bases. CDR3 residues: CASSLAGTYLGREPQHF. As DNA, the CDR3 is TGCGCCAGCAGCTTGGCCGGTACTTACTTGGGTCGCGAGCCCCAGCATTTT. The variable domain in full, with the rest retrieved from reference TRBV5-1 and TRBJ1-5, is KAGVTQTPRYLIKTRGQQVTLSCSPISGHRSVSWYQQTPGQGLQFLFEYFSETQRNKGNFPGRFSGRQFSNSRSEMNVSTLELGDSALYLCASSLAGTYLGREPQHFGDGTRLSIL.

This chain uses TRBV6-5 with TRBJ2-7; either TRBD1 or TRBD2 may supply D (5 bases each). From germline, CDR1 is MNHEY and CDR2 SVGAGI. Between the trimmed V and J ends, which lost 4 bases and 6 bases, there was a span of 19 bases. CDR3 length: 15 amino acids. CDR3 coding DNA: TGTGCCAGCAGTTCCCCTACCCGAGGGGAGTTCGAGCAGTACTTC. Translating gives CASSSPTRGEFEQYF.